The 8 T cell receptor beta chains reported below all come from one sample, sequenced in a study of T cell responses to AZD1222 COVID-19 vaccine. Repertoires were generated with immunoSEQ multiplex PCR, while TCRdb's copy carries only in-frame clones and drops some. The table includes about 42,000 clones, roughly 84% detected once. Sequenced material: peripheral blood, taken 28 days after the second AZD1222 dose. The receptors come from an adult who received the AZD1222 COVID-19 vaccine.

This chain links TRBV7-2 with TRBJ2-1; no clear D gene. CDR1 is SGHTA and CDR2 is FQGNSA in the germline V gene. V lost 0 bases, J lost 5 bases, and 8 bases lay in between. This CDR3 spans 14 amino acids. In nucleotides, the CDR3 is TGTGCCAGCAGCTTAGCCCAAATAAACAATGAGCAGTTCTTC. Encoded protein: CASSLAQINNEQFF.

This clone is a singleton in its sample. The CDR3 bases are TGTGCCAGCAGTGATTCCTTTGAGCAGTTCTTC. Translation: CASSDSFEQFF. This sequence joins TRBV25-1 and TRBJ2-1; D gene unclear. V was clipped by 3 bases and J by 9 bases, with 6 bases between them. The germline V gene has CDR1 MGHDK and CDR2 SYGVNS. The CDR3 covers 11 residues.

CDR3 residues: CASSEGEDYGYTF. CDR3 coding DNA: TGTGCCAGCAGTGAAGGGGAGGACTATGGCTACACCTTC. The chain has TRBV2 and TRBJ1-2, with D unclear. CDR1 is SNHLY, CDR2 FYNNEI, per germline. V was cut by 1 base and J by 3 bases, with 6 bases left in between. This CDR3 contains 13 residues.

The chain couples TRBV12-5 to TRBJ1-1; tentative D call: TRBD1 (5 bases). V was clipped by 5 bases and J by 5 bases, with 12 bases between them. The CDR3 spans 13 residues. Germline V gives CDR1 LGHNT, CDR2 FRNRAP. The CDR3 sequence: CASGLGVRTEAFF. The CDR3 nucleotides read TGTGCTAGTGGTCTGGGGGTACGGACTGAAGCTTTCTTT.

This clone turned up a few times. J is TRBJ1-5 and V is TRBV6-5; D is uncertain. CDR3 length equals 13 residues. V was clipped by 6 bases and J by 2 bases, with 8 bases between them. In germline, CDR1 is MNHEY, CDR2 SVGAGI. Here the CDR3 DNA reads TGTGCCAGCAGGGCAGACCGCAATCAGCCCCAGCATTTT. Protein sequence: CASRADRNQPQHF.

This clone was seen just once. The rearrangement joins TRBV19 to TRBJ1-2, with no clear D. CDR1 and CDR2 (germline): LNHDA, SQIVND (reference sequence). V lost 2 bases, J lost 6 bases, and 10 bases lay in between. The CDR3 spans 13 residues. CDR3 amino acids: CASSIRRPNGYTF. DNA of the CDR3: TGTGCCAGTAGTATAAGACGGCCAAATGGCTACACCTTC.

This chain uses TRBV20-1 with TRBJ1-4; D may be TRBD1 (5 bases). CDR3 size: 11 residues. Germline CDR1 and CDR2: DFQATT and SNEGSKA (reference sequence). V was trimmed by 5 bases and J by 10 bases, leaving 11 bases between them. The CDR3 loop is CSALSGVKLFF. Written as DNA, the CDR3 is TGCAGTGCTCTGTCGGGGGTAAAACTGTTTTTT.

This clone was found a few times. This chain joins TRBV6-5 and TRBJ1-5, with D possibly matching TRBD1 (6 bases). V lost 5 bases to trimming and J lost 3 bases, with 11 bases between them. From germline, CDR1 is MNHEY and CDR2 SVGAGI. The CDR3 is 14 amino acids. CDR3 sequence reads: CASSQTGNNQPQHF. CDR3 sequence (DNA): TGTGCCAGCAGTCAGACAGGAAACAATCAGCCCCAGCATTTT.